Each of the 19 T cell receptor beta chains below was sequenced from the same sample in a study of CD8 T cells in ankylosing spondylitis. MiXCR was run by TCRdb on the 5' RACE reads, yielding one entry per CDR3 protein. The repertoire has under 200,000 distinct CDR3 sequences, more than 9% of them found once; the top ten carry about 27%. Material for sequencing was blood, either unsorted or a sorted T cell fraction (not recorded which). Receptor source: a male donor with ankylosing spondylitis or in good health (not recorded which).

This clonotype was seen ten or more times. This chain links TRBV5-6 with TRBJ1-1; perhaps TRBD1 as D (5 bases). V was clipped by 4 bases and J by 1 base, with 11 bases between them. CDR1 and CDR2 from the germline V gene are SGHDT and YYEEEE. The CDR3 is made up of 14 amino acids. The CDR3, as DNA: TGTGCCAGCAGCCTGGACACTAAGAACACTGAAGCTTTCTTT. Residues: CASSLDTKNTEAFF.

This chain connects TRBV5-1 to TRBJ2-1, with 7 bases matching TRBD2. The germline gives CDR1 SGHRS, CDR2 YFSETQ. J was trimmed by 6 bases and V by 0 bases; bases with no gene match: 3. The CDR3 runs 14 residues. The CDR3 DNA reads TGCGCCAGCAGCTTGGGTAGCGGGTCCAATGAGCAGTTCTTC. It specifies CASSLGSGSNEQFF.

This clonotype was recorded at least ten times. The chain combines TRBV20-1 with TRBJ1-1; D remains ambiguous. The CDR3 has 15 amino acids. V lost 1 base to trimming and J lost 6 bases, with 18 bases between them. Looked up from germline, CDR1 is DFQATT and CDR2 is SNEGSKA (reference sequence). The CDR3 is CSARAREGLQPEAFF. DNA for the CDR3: TGCAGTGCTAGAGCCCGGGAAGGTCTCCAACCTGAAGCTTTCTTT.

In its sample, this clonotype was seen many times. CDR3 amino acids: CASSGPGWNGYTF. The CDR3 bases are TGTGCCAGCAGTGGACCAGGGTGGAATGGCTACACCTTC. This chain joins TRBV6-1 and TRBJ1-2; D is possibly TRBD1 (5 bases). The CDR3 is 13 residues long. Trimming shortened V by 4 bases and J by 6 bases, and 12 bases separated the two germline ends. Germline V lookup: CDR1 MNHNS, CDR2 SASEGT.

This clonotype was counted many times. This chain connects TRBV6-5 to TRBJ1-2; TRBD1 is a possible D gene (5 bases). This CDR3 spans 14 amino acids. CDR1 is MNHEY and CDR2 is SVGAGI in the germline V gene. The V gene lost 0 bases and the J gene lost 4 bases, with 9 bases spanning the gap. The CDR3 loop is CASSYSGLVYGYTF. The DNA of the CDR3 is TGTGCCAGCAGTTACTCGGGACTCGTCTATGGCTACACCTTC.

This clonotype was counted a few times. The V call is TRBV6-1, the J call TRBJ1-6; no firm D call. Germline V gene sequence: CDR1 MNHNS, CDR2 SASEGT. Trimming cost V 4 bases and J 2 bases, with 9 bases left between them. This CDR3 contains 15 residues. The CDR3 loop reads CASSVELAYNSPLHF. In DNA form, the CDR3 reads TGTGCCAGCAGTGTAGAGCTCGCCTATAATTCACCCCTCCACTTT.

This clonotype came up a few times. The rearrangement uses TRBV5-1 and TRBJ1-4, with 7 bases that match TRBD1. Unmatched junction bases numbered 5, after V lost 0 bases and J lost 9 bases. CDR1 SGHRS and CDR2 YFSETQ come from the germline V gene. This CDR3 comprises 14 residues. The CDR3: CASSLEAGGQKLFF. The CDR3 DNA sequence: TGCGCCAGCAGCTTGGAGGCAGGGGGTCAAAAACTGTTTTTT.

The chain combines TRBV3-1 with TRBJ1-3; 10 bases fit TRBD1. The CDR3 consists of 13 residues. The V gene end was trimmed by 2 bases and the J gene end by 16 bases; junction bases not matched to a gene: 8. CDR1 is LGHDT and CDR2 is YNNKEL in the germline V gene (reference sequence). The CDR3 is CASSQMGGTGAYF. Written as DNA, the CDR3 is TGTGCCAGCAGCCAAATGGGAGGGACAGGGGCGTATTTT.

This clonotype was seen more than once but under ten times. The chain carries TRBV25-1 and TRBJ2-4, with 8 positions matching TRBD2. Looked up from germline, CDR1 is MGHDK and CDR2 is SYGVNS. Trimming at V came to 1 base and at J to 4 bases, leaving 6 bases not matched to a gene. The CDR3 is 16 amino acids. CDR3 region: CASSEFGGGPKNIQYF. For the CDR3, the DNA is TGTGCCAGCAGTGAATTTGGCGGGGGGCCGAAAAACATTCAGTACTTC.

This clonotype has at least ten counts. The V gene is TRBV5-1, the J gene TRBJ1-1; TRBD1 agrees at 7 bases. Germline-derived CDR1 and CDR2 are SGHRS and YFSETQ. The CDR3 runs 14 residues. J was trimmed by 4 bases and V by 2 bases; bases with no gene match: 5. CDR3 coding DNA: TGCGCCAGCAGCTTTACAGGGGAAGGCACTGAAGCTTTCTTT. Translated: CASSFTGEGTEAFF.

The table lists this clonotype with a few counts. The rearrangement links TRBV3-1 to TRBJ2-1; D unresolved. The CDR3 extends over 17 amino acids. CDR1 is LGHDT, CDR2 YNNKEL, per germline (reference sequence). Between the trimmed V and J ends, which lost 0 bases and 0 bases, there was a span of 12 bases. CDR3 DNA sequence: TGTGCCAGCAGCCAAGACCCGGCCACGAGCTCCTACAATGAGCAGTTCTTC. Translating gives CASSQDPATSSYNEQFF.

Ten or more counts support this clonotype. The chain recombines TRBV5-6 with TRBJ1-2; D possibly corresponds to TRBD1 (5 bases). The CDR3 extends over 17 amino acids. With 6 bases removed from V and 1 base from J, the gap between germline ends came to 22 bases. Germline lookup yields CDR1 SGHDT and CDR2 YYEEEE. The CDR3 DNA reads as TGTGCCAGCACCCGGGGCTTAGGGCTTCGGGATAACTATGGCTACACCTTC. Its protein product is CASTRGLGLRDNYGYTF.

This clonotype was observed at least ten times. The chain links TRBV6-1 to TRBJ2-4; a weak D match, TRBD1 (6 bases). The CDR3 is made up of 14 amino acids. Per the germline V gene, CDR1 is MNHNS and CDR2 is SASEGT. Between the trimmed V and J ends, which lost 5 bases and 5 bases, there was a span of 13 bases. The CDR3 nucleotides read TGTGCCAGCAGTAAACAGGGTTTCCAAAACATTCAGTACTTC. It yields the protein CASSKQGFQNIQYF.

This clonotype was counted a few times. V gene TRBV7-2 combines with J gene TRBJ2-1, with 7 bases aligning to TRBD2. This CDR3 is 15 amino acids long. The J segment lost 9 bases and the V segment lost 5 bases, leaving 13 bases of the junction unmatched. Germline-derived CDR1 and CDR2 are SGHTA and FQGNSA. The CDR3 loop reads CASSPNLGGTIEQFF. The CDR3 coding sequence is TGTGCCAGCAGCCCCAACTTGGGGGGGACGATTGAGCAGTTCTTC.

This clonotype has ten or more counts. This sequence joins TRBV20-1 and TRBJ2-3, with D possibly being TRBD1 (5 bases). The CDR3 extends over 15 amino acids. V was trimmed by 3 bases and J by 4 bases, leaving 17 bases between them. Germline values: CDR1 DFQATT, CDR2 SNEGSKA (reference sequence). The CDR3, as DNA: TGCAGTGCTAGGGATTCGGCAGGGCCGGCAGATACGCAGTATTTT. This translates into CSARDSAGPADTQYF.

This chain's CDR3 is CASSLKRRLVPEKLFF. CDR3 nucleotides: TGTGCCAGCAGTTTAAAGCGGCGACTCGTCCCCGAAAAACTGTTTTTT. V is TRBV12-3 or TRBV12-4 and J is TRBJ1-4; D call uncertain. Trimming took off 2 bases at V and 8 bases at J, with 18 bases between the two ends. The CDR3 sequence is 16 residues long.

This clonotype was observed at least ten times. As DNA, the CDR3 is TGTGCCAGCTGCGCGGGGCCCGAGAACTACAATGAGCAGTTCTTC. Amino acids: CASCAGPENYNEQFF. The V call is TRBV9, the J call TRBJ2-1; a weak D match, TRBD2 (6 bases). The CDR3 is made up of 15 amino acids. V gave up 7 bases and J gave up 3 bases, with 17 bases separating them. Germline V CDR1 and CDR2: SGDLS, YYNGEE. Full variable domain (outside the CDR3, taken from reference TRBV9 and TRBJ2-1): DSGVTQTPKHLITATGQRVTLRCSPRSGDLSVYWYQQSLDQGLQFLIQYYNGEERAKGNILERFSAQQFPDLHSELNLSSLELGDSALYFCASCAGPENYNEQFFGPGTRLTVL.

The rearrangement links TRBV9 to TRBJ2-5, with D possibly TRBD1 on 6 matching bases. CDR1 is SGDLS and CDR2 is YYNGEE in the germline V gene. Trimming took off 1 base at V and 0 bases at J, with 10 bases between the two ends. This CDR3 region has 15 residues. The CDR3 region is CASSVTQGYQETQYF. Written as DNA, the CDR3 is TGTGCCAGCAGCGTAACACAGGGTTACCAAGAGACCCAGTACTTC.

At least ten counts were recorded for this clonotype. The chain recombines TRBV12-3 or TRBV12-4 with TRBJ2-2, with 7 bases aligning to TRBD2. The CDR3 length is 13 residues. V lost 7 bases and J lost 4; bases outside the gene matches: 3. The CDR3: CASKLASTGELFF. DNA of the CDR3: TGTGCCAGCAAACTAGCGAGCACCGGGGAGCTGTTTTTT.